This TCR beta chain derives from a study of regulatory T cells in long-lasting Graves disease. Time point reported: newly diagnosed GD, antithyroid drugs for less than 3 months. PBMC-extracted RNA yielded the TCR library. V shed 1 base, J shed 3 bases, and the junction held 2 bases outside the gene matches. CDR3 size: 15 residues. In germline, CDR1 is DFQATT, CDR2 SNEGSKA (reference sequence). This clonotype was observed at least ten times. The authors built TCR beta libraries using iRepertoire HTBI primers and Arm-PCR of CDR3 regions. TCRdb reprocessed the multiplex PCR reads via MiXCR and lists one record per CDR3 protein. The data contain approximately 400,000 distinct CDR3 sequences, 14% to 15% of them singletons. The sample also formed part of further work on T cells in Graves' hyperthyroidism and ophthalmopathy.

The TCR originated in a woman aged 25 to 39 with Graves disease. The specimen comprised peripheral blood mononuclear cells (PBMCs), sampled at new diagnosis, from a patient treated with antithyroid drugs. The chain joins TRBV20-1 to TRBJ2-1, with 11 bases aligning to TRBD2. CDR3 sequence reads: CSARATSGGYNEQFF. The CDR3 bases are TGCAGTGCTAGAGCCACTAGCGGGGGCTACAATGAGCAGTTCTTC.